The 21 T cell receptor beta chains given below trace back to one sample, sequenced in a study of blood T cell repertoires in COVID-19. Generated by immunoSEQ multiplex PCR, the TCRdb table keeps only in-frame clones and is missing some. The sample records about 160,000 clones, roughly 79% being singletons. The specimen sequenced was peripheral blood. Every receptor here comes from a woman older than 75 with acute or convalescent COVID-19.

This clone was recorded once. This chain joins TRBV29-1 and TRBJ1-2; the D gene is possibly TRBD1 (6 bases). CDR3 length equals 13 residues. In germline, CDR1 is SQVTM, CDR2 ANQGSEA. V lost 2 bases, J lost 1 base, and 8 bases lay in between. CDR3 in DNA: TGCAGCGTTGAAACAGGGATTAACTATGGCTACACCTTC. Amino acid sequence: CSVETGINYGYTF.

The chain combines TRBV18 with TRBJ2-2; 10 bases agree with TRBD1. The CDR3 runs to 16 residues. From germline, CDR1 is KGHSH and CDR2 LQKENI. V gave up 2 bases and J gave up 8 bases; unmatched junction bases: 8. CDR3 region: CASSPRQGADTGELFF. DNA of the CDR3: TGTGCCAGCTCACCAAGACAGGGGGCGGATACTGGGGAGCTGTTTTTT.

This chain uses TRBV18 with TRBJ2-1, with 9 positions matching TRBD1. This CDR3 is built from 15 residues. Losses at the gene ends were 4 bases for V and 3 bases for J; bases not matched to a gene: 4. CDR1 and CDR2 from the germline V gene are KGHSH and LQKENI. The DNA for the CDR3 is TGTGCCAGCTCACGAGGACAGGGGTACTACAATGAGCAGTTCTTC. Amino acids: CASSRGQGYYNEQFF.

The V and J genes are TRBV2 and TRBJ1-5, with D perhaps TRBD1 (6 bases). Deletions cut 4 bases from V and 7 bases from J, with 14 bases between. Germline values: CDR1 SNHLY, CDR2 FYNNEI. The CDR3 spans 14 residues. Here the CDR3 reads CASSGGQGKQPQHF. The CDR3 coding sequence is TGTGCCAGCAGTGGGGGGCAGGGGAAGCAGCCCCAGCATTTT.

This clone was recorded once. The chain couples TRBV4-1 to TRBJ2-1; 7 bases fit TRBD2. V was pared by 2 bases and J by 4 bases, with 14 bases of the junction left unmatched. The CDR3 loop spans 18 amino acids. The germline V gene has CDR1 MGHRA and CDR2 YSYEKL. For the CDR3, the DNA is TGCGCCAGCAGCCAATTAGGCACGGGAGGATCGCATTACAATGAGCAGTTCTTC. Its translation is CASSQLGTGGSHYNEQFF.

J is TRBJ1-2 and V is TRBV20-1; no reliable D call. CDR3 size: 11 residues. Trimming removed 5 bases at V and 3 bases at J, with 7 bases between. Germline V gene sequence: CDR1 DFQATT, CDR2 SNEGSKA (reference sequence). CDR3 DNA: TGCAGTGCTTTTGGCTACTATGGCTACACCTTC. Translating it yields CSAFGYYGYTF.

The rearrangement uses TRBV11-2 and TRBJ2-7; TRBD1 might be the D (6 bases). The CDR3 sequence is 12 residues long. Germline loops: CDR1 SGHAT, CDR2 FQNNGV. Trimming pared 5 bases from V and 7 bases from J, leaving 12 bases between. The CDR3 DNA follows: TGTGCCAGCAGCCCACAGGGTTGGGAGCAGTACTTC. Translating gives CASSPQGWEQYF.

The CDR3 sequence is CASSIASGVEQFF. CDR3 DNA sequence: TGTGCCAGTAGTATAGCGAGCGGGGTTGAGCAGTTCTTC. This rearrangement joins TRBV19 to TRBJ2-1; 7 nucleotides match TRBD2. This CDR3 has 13 amino acids. Germline CDR1 is LNHDA and CDR2 is SQIVND (reference sequence). V lost 1 base and J lost 9; bases outside the gene matches: 3.

CDR3 sequence: CASSATAYEQYF. The CDR3 DNA reads TGTGCCAGCAGTGCCACAGCCTACGAGCAGTACTTC. V and J are TRBV25-1 and TRBJ2-7, with D unclear. The V and J ends lost 4 bases and 2 bases respectively, with 6 bases between them. Germline lookup yields CDR1 MGHDK and CDR2 SYGVNS. The CDR3 has 12 residues.

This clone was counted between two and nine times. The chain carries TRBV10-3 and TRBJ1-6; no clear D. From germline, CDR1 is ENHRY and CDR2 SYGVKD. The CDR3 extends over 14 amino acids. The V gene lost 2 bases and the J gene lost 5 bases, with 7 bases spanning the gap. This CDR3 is CAISETSDNSPLHF. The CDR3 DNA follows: TGTGCCATCAGTGAGACTTCCGATAATTCACCCCTCCACTTT.

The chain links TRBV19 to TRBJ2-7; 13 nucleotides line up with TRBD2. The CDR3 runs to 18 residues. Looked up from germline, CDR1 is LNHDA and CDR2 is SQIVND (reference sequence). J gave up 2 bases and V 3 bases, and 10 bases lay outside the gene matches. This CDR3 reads CASSIRVLAGGPAYEQYF. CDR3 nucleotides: TGTGCCAGTAGTATCAGGGTACTAGCGGGAGGGCCCGCCTACGAGCAGTACTTC.

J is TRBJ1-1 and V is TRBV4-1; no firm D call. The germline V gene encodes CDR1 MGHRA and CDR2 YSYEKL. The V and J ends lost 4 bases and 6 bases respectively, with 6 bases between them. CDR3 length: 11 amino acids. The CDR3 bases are TGCGCCAGCAGCCGCCACTCTGAAGCTTTCTTT. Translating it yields CASSRHSEAFF.

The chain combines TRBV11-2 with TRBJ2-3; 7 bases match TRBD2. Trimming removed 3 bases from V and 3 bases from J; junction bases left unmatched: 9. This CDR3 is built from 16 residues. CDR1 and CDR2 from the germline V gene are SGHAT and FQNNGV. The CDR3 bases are TGTGCCAGCAGCTTTAGCGGGCCTTTAGCAACAGATACGCAGTATTTT. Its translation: CASSFSGPLATDTQYF.

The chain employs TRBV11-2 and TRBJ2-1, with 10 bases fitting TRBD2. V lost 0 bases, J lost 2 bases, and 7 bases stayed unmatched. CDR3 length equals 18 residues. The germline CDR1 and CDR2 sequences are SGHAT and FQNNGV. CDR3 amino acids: CASSLDLWLAGAYNEQFF. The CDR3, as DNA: TGTGCCAGCAGCTTAGATCTTTGGCTAGCGGGGGCCTACAATGAGCAGTTCTTC.

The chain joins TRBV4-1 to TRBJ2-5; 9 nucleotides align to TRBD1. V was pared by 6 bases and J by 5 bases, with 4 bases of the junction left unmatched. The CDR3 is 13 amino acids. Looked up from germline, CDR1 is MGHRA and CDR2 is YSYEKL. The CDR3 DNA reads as TGCGCCAGCAGGGGACAGGGAAGGGAGACCCAGTACTTC. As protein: CASRGQGRETQYF.

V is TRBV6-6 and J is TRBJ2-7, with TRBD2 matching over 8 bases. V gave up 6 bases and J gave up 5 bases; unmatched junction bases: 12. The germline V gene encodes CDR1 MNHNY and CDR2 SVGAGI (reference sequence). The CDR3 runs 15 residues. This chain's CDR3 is CASRPSLAGRNEQYF. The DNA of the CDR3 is TGTGCCAGCAGGCCCTCCTTAGCGGGGAGAAACGAGCAGTACTTC.

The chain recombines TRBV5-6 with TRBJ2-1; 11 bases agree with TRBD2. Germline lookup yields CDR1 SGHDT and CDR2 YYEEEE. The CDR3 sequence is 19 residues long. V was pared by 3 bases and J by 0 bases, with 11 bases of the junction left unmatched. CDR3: CASSSRTSGHRSSYNEQFF. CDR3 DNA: TGTGCCAGCAGCTCACGGACTAGCGGGCACCGTAGCTCCTACAATGAGCAGTTCTTC. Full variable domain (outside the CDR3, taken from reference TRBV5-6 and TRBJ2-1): DAGVTQSPTHLIKTRGQQVTLRCSPKSGHDTVSWYQQALGQGPQFIFQYYEEEERQRGNFPDRFSGHQFPNYSSELNVNALLLGDSALYLCASSSRTSGHRSSYNEQFFGPGTRLTVL.

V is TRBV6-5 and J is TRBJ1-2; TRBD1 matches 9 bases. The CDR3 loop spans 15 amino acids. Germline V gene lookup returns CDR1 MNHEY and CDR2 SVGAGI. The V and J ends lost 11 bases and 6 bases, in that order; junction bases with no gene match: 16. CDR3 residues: CAAIGTGKFENGYTF. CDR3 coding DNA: TGTGCCGCCATCGGGACAGGGAAATTTGAAAATGGCTACACCTTC.

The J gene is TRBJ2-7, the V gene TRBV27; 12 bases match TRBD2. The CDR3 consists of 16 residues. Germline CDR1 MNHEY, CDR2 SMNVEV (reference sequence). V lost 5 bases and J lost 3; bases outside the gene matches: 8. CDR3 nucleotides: TGTGCCAGCAGTCGAGTACTAGCGGGGGGTTTCTACGAGCAGTACTTC. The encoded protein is CASSRVLAGGFYEQYF.

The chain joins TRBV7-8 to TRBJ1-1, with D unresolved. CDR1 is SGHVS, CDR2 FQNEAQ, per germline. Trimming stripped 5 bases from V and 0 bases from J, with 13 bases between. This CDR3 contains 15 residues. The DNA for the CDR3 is TGTGCCAGCAGCCGAGGTCTCAGTATGAACACTGAAGCTTTCTTT. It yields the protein CASSRGLSMNTEAFF.

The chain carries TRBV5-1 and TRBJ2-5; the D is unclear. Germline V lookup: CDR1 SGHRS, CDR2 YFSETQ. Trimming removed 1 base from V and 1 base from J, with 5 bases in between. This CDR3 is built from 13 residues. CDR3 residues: CASSLFGQETQYF. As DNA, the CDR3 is TGCGCCAGCAGCTTGTTCGGCCAAGAGACCCAGTACTTC.